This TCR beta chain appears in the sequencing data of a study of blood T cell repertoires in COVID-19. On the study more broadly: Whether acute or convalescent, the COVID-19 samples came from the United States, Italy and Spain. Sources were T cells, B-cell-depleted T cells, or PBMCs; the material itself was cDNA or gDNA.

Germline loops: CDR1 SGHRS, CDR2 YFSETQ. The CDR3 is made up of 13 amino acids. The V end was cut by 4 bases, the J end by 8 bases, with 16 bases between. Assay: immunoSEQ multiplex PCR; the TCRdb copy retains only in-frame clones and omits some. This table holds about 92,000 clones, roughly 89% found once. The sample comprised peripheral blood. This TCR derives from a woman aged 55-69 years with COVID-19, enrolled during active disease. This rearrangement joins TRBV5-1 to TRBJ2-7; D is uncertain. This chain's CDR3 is CASSPRESKKQYF. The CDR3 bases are TGCGCCAGCAGCCCCCGTGAGAGTAAAAAGCAGTACTTC. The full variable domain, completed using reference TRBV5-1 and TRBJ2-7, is KAGVTQTPRYLIKTRGQQVTLSCSPISGHRSVSWYQQTPGQGLQFLFEYFSETQRNKGNFPGRFSGRQFSNSRSEMNVSTLELGDSALYLCASSPRESKKQYFGPGTRLTVT.